Listed below are T cell receptor beta chains from one sample, sequenced in a study of cytomegalovirus exposure and HLA in healthy donors. The data were produced by immunoSEQ multiplex PCR, yet TCRdb's version contains in-frame clones alone and is incomplete. The profile shows over 150,000 clones, about 86% of them singletons. Sequenced sample: PBMCs. The receptors here all came from a woman in her thirties in good health and CMV-seronegative. Each CDR3 is given with its conserved first and last residue. The D gene is left open where the match is weak. Clone size appears in some rows only: once, few, many, or a class for an expanded clone.

>.|TRBV28|TRBJ2-7|15|TRBD1
TGTGCCAGCAGACGCCGGGACAGGAACACCTACGAGCAGTACTTC
CASRRRDRNTYEQYF
>.|TRBV7-8|TRBJ2-5|15|.
TGTGCCAGCAGCTTATCGGCAGGGCCCCAAGAGACCCAGTACTTC
CASSLSAGPQETQYF
>.|TRBV18|TRBJ2-7|16|TRBD2
TGTGCCAGCTCAGTACGGACTAGCGGGTTCTCCTACGAGCAGTACTTC
CASSVRTSGFSYEQYF
>few|TRBV6-1|TRBJ2-5|17|TRBD2
TGTGCCAGCAGTGAAGGATGGAGCGGGACGCCGTTGGGGACCCAGTACTTC
CASSEGWSGTPLGTQYF
>.|TRBV28|TRBJ1-5|15|.
TGTGCCAGCCCGTCAACCGGGACACCTAATCAGCCCCAGCATTTT
CASPSTGTPNQPQHF
>few|TRBV10-3|TRBJ2-7|14|.
TGTGCCATCAGTGATCAGACAGGCTCGGACGAGCAGTACTTC
CAISDQTGSDEQYF
>.|TRBV28|TRBJ2-3|13|.
TGTGCCAGCAGTTTTGAGTGGCGGGATACGCAGTATTTT
CASSFEWRDTQYF
>once|TRBV7-8|TRBJ1-5|15|.
TGTGCCAGCAGCTTAGTGGAGGGGAGCAATCAGCCCCAGCATTTT
CASSLVEGSNQPQHF
>.|TRBV4-2|TRBJ2-2|17|.
TGTGCCAGCAGCCAAGATCGGCAGACTTTTACGACCGGGGAGCTGTTTTTT
CASSQDRQTFTTGELFF
>.|TRBV29-1|TRBJ2-3|15|TRBD1
TGCAGCGTTCAGCGAGACAGGGGTCCGGTAGATACGCAGTATTTT
CSVQRDRGPVDTQYF
>.|TRBV4-1|TRBJ2-1|20|TRBD2
TGCGCCAGCAGCCAAGGACCGAGACTAGCGGGAGATAGGTCCTACAATGAGCAGTTCTTC
CASSQGPRLAGDRSYNEQFF
>.|TRBV28|TRBJ2-7|15|TRBD1
TGTGCCAGCAGTTCCGTCCGGGACAGGGAGTACGAGCAGTACTTC
CASSSVRDREYEQYF
>.|TRBV5-1|TRBJ2-7|15|TRBD1
TGCGCCAGCAGCTTCCGGACAGGCCTCTCCTACGAGCAGTACTTC
CASSFRTGLSYEQYF
>.|TRBV5-1|TRBJ2-7|16|TRBD1
TGCGCCAGCAGCTTCCAACCGGGACAGGGGGCTTACGAGCAGTACTTC
CASSFQPGQGAYEQYF
>few|TRBV2|TRBJ1-2|16|TRBD1
TGTGCCAGCAGTTCCAAAAACAGGGGGCTAGTCTATGGCTACACCTTC
CASSSKNRGLVYGYTF
>.|TRBV6-1|TRBJ2-5|16|.
TGTGCCAGCAGTGATGTTTCCAGGGTAGGATCCGAGACCCAGTACTTC
CASSDVSRVGSETQYF
>.|TRBV5-1|TRBJ2-1|14|.
TGCGCCAGCAGCTTGTCGGGTTATTTGAATGAGCAGTTCTTC
CASSLSGYLNEQFF
>once|TRBV18|TRBJ1-6|17|.
TGTGCCAGCTCACCTACGGGGGGGAGCTCCTATAATTCACCCCTCCACTTT
CASSPTGGSSYNSPLHF
>.|TRBV11-2|TRBJ2-7|15|.
TGTGCCAGCAGCCCCAAAAGAGGGATCCGAGGGGAGCAGTACTTC
CASSPKRGIRGEQYF
>.|TRBV6-1|TRBJ2-1|15|TRBD2
TGTGCCAGCAGTGGAACTAGCGGGATGTTGAATGAGCAGTTCTTC
CASSGTSGMLNEQFF
>.|TRBV4-3|TRBJ1-2|14|.
TGCGCCAGCAGCCAAGACCGCGGAAGCTATGGCTACACCTTC
CASSQDRGSYGYTF
>.|TRBV6-1|TRBJ1-2|14|.
TGTGCCAGCAGATTAGCCCACACCCCGGGAGGCTACACCTTC
CASRLAHTPGGYTF
>.|TRBV2|TRBJ2-5|15|.
TGTGCCAGCAGGGCCCCTGGACAGCTACAAGAGACCCAGTACTTC
CASRAPGQLQETQYF
>.|TRBV4-3|TRBJ2-3|14|TRBD1
TGCGCCAGCAGCCTCAACAGGGGCGCAGATACGCAGTATTTT
CASSLNRGADTQYF
>.|TRBV11-2|TRBJ2-7|16|TRBD1
TGTGCCAGCAGAAGCCTTCGCGGGACAGGGTGGAACGAGCAGTACTTC
CASRSLRGTGWNEQYF
>.|TRBV7-9|TRBJ2-2|13|.
TGTGCCAGCAGCTTAGGAGGGACCGGGGAGCTGTTTTTT
CASSLGGTGELFF
>.|TRBV4-1|TRBJ2-1|14|TRBD1
TGCGCCAGCAGCCAAACCGCCGGAGACAGGGTTCGGTTCTTC
CASSQTAGDRVRFF
>.|TRBV11-2|TRBJ1-2|16|TRBD1
TGTGCCAGCAGCTCTAGCCGACGACAGGGCAGCTATGGCTACACCTTC
CASSSSRRQGSYGYTF
>.|TRBV18|TRBJ1-3|16|.
TGTGCCAGCTCACCACCTATGGTTAGCTCTGGAAACACCATATATTTT
CASSPPMVSSGNTIYF
>.|TRBV4-3|TRBJ1-2|15|.
TGCGCCAGCAGCCAAGAGGCTCAGGGGAGCTATGGCTACACCTTC
CASSQEAQGSYGYTF
>.|TRBV6-1|TRBJ2-1|15|TRBD1
TGTGCCAGCAGTCCGATGACAGGGACCTCGGATGAGCAGTTCTTC
CASSPMTGTSDEQFF
>.|TRBV18|TRBJ2-7|14|TRBD1
TGTGCCAGCTCACCGGCGGGACAGGAATACGAGCAGTACTTC
CASSPAGQEYEQYF
>.|TRBV29-1|TRBJ2-5|14|TRBD2
TGCAGCGTTGGTCGGACTAGCGGACAAGAGACCCAGTACTTC
CSVGRTSGQETQYF
>.|TRBV11-2|TRBJ2-4|15|TRBD2
TGTGCCAGCAGCCTAAGACTAGCGGGAGGGAACATTCAGTACTTC
CASSLRLAGGNIQYF
>.|TRBV28|TRBJ2-1|14|TRBD2
TGTGCCAGCCGCAATAGCGGGAGAGAAAATGAGCAGTTCTTC
CASRNSGRENEQFF
>.|TRBV5-1|TRBJ2-3|15|.
TGCGCCAGCAGCCACCAGGGGGGTGCCTTGGATACGCAGTATTTT
CASSHQGGALDTQYF
>few|TRBV15|TRBJ1-3|17|.
TGTGCCACCAGCACTCCGGCAGGGGTACCTAATGGAAACACCATATATTTT
CATSTPAGVPNGNTIYF
>.|TRBV30|TRBJ2-1|17|TRBD2
TGTGCCTGGATGGGACTAGCGGGAGTGAGGGGTTACAATGAGCAGTTCTTC
CAWMGLAGVRGYNEQFF
>.|TRBV9|TRBJ2-1|13|.
TGTGCCAGCAGCCCGGGACTTGCCAATGAGCAGTTCTTC
CASSPGLANEQFF
>few|TRBV4-3|TRBJ1-4|15|.
TGCGCCAGCAGCCAAGATACAGGGCGAAATGAAAAACTGTTTTTT
CASSQDTGRNEKLFF
>.|TRBV6-6|TRBJ2-2|14|.
TGTGCCAGCAGTGCCCCGACTAGTGCCGGGGAGCTGTTTTTT
CASSAPTSAGELFF
>.|TRBV18|TRBJ2-7|15|.
TGTGCCAGCTCATACACCGGGACATCGGTGGGGGAGCAGTACTTC
CASSYTGTSVGEQYF
>.|TRBV10-3|TRBJ1-4|14|TRBD1
TGTGCCATCAGAGGACAGGGCTCGGGCGAAAAACTGTTTTTT
CAIRGQGSGEKLFF
>few|TRBV7-2|TRBJ2-6|15|.
TGTGCCAGCAGCTTTCAGGGCTCTGGGGCCAACGTCCTGACTTTC
CASSFQGSGANVLTF
>.|TRBV7-9|TRBJ1-6|17|.
TGTGCCAGCAGCTTAGCGGACAGTCAATCCTATAATTCACCCCTCCACTTT
CASSLADSQSYNSPLHF
>.|TRBV18|TRBJ1-4|14|TRBD1
TGTGCCAGCTCACCCTGGGACAGCAATGAAAAACTGTTTTTT
CASSPWDSNEKLFF
>.|TRBV11-2|TRBJ1-5|14|TRBD1
TGTGCCAGCAGCTTAGGGACAGGGAATCAGCCCCAGCATTTT
CASSLGTGNQPQHF
>.|TRBV4-3|TRBJ1-1|15|TRBD1
TGCGCCAGCAGCCAATCCTCAACAGGGGGCACTGAAGCTTTCTTT
CASSQSSTGGTEAFF
>.|TRBV6-5|TRBJ2-3|15|TRBD1
TGTGCCAGCAGGTGGGATAACAGGGGGCAAGATACGCAGTATTTT
CASRWDNRGQDTQYF
>few|TRBV19|TRBJ1-5|14|.
TGTGCCAGTAGTATGGGGCAGACTAGTCAGCCCCAGCATTTT
CASSMGQTSQPQHF
>.|TRBV7-3|TRBJ2-1|13|TRBD2
TGTGCCAGCAGTACCGGGACTAGCGTGGAGCAGTTCTTC
CASSTGTSVEQFF
>.|TRBV2|TRBJ1-5|15|.
TGTGCCAGCAGCGAAACGACAGGACCGGGTCAGCCCCAGCATTTT
CASSETTGPGQPQHF
>few|TRBV21-1|TRBJ2-7|22|.
TGTGCCAGCAGCAAAAAAGGGCGGAGAGACAGGGGGCTAAGGCGGGATCCCTACGAGCAGTACTTC
CASSKKGRRDRGLRRDPYEQYF
>.|TRBV18|TRBJ1-6|15|TRBD1
TGTGCCAGCTCACCAGCCGGGACAGGCAATTCACCCCTCCACTTT
CASSPAGTGNSPLHF
>.|TRBV28|TRBJ2-7|20|TRBD1
TGTGCCAGCAGTTTAGCCCCGGGACAGGTTACACTTTACTTGTACTACGAGCAGTACTTC
CASSLAPGQVTLYLYYEQYF